The clone carrying this T cell receptor beta chain was recorded at least ten times. Antigen unknown. The data belong to a study of T cells after yellow fever vaccination. Deletions cut 1 base from V and 0 bases from J, with 24 bases between. Per germline, CDR1 SGHTA and CDR2 FQGNSA. This CDR3 has 20 amino acids. Each CDR3 protein is one row after TCRdb ran MiXCR on the 5' RACE reads. The profile shows a few hundred thousand distinct CDR3 sequences, around 3.5% of them singletons. General study findings and limits: Among all clonotypes, a small share was observed in both CD4 and CD8 compartments.

J is TRBJ1-2 and V is TRBV7-2, with D possibly TRBD1 on 6 matching bases. The TCR sequence derives from a man aged 18 to 29 who received the YFV17D yellow fever vaccine. Source: PBMCs, taken 15 days after the yellow fever booster vaccination. The CDR3 coding sequence is TGTGCCAGCAGCTTAGTTCTCTCCGGGACAAAGGCCCGAGCTAACTATGGCTACACCTTC. Its protein is CASSLVLSGTKARANYGYTF.